Below, one T cell receptor (beta chain) is given with its context. Its antigen is not known. This sample was included in a study of early T cells in non-severe SARS-CoV-2 infection. Study-wide background: With bulk RNA from unsorted whole blood as input, sequencing yielded unpaired chains. Findings of the study overall: VDJdb-based matching was biased toward anti-spike CD8 responses and missed private and CD4 specificities.

The CDR3 extends over 14 amino acids. V lost 4 bases, J lost 4 bases, and 10 bases lay in between. Individual cDNA molecules carried attached unique molecular identifiers. TCRdb fed the 5' RACE reads into MiXCR, producing one record per CDR3 protein. The sample includes 50,000 to 80,000 distinct CDR3 sequences, approximately 9.2% of them seen just once. The chain is built from TRBV12-3 or TRBV12-4 and TRBJ2-2; unclear D gene. This TCR came from an adult who was a healthcare worker with PCR-confirmed SARS-CoV-2 infection or an uninfected control (not recorded which). Sequenced material: whole blood, taken at baseline. CDR3 in DNA: TGTGCCAGCAGTTGGGCTAACCCCACCGGGGAGCTGTTTTTT. Translation: CASSWANPTGELFF.